The rows below give T cell receptor beta chains drawn from one sample of a study of CD39 and CD103 CD8 tumor-infiltrating T cells. The protocol was immunoSEQ multiplex PCR, while the TCRdb copy is restricted to in-frame clones and leaves out a portion. The repertoire has approximately 17,000 clones, about 93% of them found once; the top ten carry around 4%. The specimen was CD8+ T cells sorted from blood. The receptor set was obtained from a human donor with head and neck squamous cell carcinoma. Both conserved end residues are part of each CDR3. Fields, in order: J gene, V gene, D gene, clone size, CDR3 DNA, CDR3 protein. D genes are given only for firm matches. Size is omitted from some rows. Given values are once, few, many or a class for expanded clones.

>TRBJ2-7|TRBV5-8|NA|few
TGTGCCAGCAGCCCCCGCTACTCCTACGAGCAGTACTTC
CASSPRYSYEQYF
>TRBJ2-1|TRBV7-6|NA|NA
TGTGCCAGCAGCTTAGACCAACGAAATGAGCAGTTCTTC
CASSLDQRNEQFF
>TRBJ1-2|TRBV29-1|TRBD1|NA
TGCAGCGGAACTTCGGGACAGGGGATAGGCTACACCTTC
CSGTSGQGIGYTF
>TRBJ1-1|TRBV2|NA|NA
TGTGCCAGCAGCCAGGGTGGGGGGCTGGGGGAACCTGAAGCTTTCTTT
CASSQGGGLGEPEAFF
>TRBJ1-2|TRBV27|NA|NA
TGTGCCAGCAGCAAAACCTCAGGGTATGGCTACACCTTC
CASSKTSGYGYTF
>TRBJ1-1|TRBV27|NA|NA
TGTGCCAGCAGTTTATTAGGGCAGATGAACACTGAAGCTTTCTTT
CASSLLGQMNTEAFF
>TRBJ1-5|TRBV27|NA|NA
TGTGCCAGCAGTGTCAATTATAATCAGCCCCAGCATTTT
CASSVNYNQPQHF
>TRBJ2-1|TRBV7-9|TRBD1|once
TGTGCCAGCAGTATTTTTACAGGGGCGGCGGCCCAATTCTACAATGAGCAGTTCTTC
CASSIFTGAAAQFYNEQFF
>TRBJ1-2|TRBV7-2|NA|NA
TGTGCCAGCAGCTTAGGGGCAGGGAGCTATGGCTACACCTTC
CASSLGAGSYGYTF
>TRBJ2-7|TRBV7-9|NA|once
TGTGCCAGCAGCTTTTCCTTCCTCGACTACGAGCAGTACTTC
CASSFSFLDYEQYF
>TRBJ2-5|TRBV21-1|NA|NA
TGTGCCGAGCGGAGGCCGACGGAGACCCAGTACTTC
CAERRPTETQYF
>TRBJ2-7|TRBV5-1|TRBD1|NA
TGCGCCAGCAGCTTGGCGGGACAGGTGGCCTACGAGCAGTACTTC
CASSLAGQVAYEQYF
>TRBJ2-5|TRBV29-1|TRBD1|NA
TGCAGCGCAGGGGGCCATTTGGACCAGTACTTC
CSAGGHLDQYF
>TRBJ2-7|TRBV19|NA|NA
TGTGCCAGTAGTATAGCGGCAGGGTGGGGTTACGAGCAGTACTTC
CASSIAAGWGYEQYF
>TRBJ2-7|TRBV4-2|TRBD2|NA
TGTGCCAGCAGCCCGGACCTTAGCGGGGGGCCGACCCACGAGCAGTACTTC
CASSPDLSGGPTHEQYF
>TRBJ1-4|TRBV6-6|NA|NA
TGTGCCAGCAGTTACTCGGGGCCGGCGAGTGAAAAACTGTTTTTT
CASSYSGPASEKLFF
>TRBJ1-4|TRBV27|NA|NA
TGTGCCAGCAGAAATGCAGGGGAAAATGAAAAACTGTTTTTT
CASRNAGENEKLFF
>TRBJ1-2|TRBV5-8|NA|NA
TGTGCCAGCTTCCAACCAACAGCGAACTATGGCTACACCTTC
CASFQPTANYGYTF
>TRBJ2-7|TRBV29-1|NA|NA
TGCAGCGTTTTACAGGGTAATCAGTACGAGCAGTACTTC
CSVLQGNQYEQYF
>TRBJ1-3|TRBV7-8|NA|NA
TGTGCCAGCAGCCTATGGCTAGAGGGATCCTTCTCTGGAAACACCATATATTTT
CASSLWLEGSFSGNTIYF
>TRBJ2-1|TRBV29-1|TRBD1|few
TGCAGCGTTCCAACCCAGGGGGCCGAGGTAACAATGGCCCAGTTCTTC
CSVPTQGAEVTMAQFF
>TRBJ2-5|TRBV20-1|NA|NA
TGCAGTGCTAGAGATCCCGTGACCCAGTACTTC
CSARDPVTQYF
>TRBJ1-1|TRBV4-1|NA|NA
TGCGCCAGCAGCCAAGTAGTCCTAACTGAAGCTTTCTTT
CASSQVVLTEAFF
>TRBJ2-2|TRBV10-2|NA|NA
TGCGCCAGCAGTCAGGGGATATCAGCGAACACCGGGGAGCTGTTTTTT
CASSQGISANTGELFF
>TRBJ1-2|TRBV7-9|NA|once
TGTGCCAGCAGTATAGGGATGGCAGCTAACTATGGCTACACCTTC
CASSIGMAANYGYTF
>TRBJ1-6|TRBV28|NA|NA
TGTGCCAGCAGTTTAGATGTATCACCCCTCCACTTT
CASSLDVSPLHF
>TRBJ1-1|TRBV11-2|NA|NA
TGTGCCAGCAGCTTAATGCCGAATGGCGGCGGAGCTTTCTTT
CASSLMPNGGGAFF
>TRBJ2-7|TRBV19|NA|NA
TGTGCCAGTAGTTTCGGACGGTCCTACGAGCAGTACTTC
CASSFGRSYEQYF
>TRBJ2-7|TRBV7-9|NA|NA
TGTGCCAGCAGCTGGGTTGGAGGGGACCACGAGCAGTACTTC
CASSWVGGDHEQYF
>TRBJ1-5|TRBV6-1|NA|NA
TGTGCCAGCAGTGGGGGTTCCGATCAGCCCCAGCATTTT
CASSGGSDQPQHF
>TRBJ1-1|TRBV5-4|NA|NA
TGTGCCAGCAGCGGGGTCGGGGGCGTAGTCACTGAAGCTTTCTTT
CASSGVGGVVTEAFF
>TRBJ2-1|TRBV2|TRBD1|NA
TGTGCCATCTCGCAGGGGGCATCCTACAATGAGCAGTTCTTC
CAISQGASYNEQFF